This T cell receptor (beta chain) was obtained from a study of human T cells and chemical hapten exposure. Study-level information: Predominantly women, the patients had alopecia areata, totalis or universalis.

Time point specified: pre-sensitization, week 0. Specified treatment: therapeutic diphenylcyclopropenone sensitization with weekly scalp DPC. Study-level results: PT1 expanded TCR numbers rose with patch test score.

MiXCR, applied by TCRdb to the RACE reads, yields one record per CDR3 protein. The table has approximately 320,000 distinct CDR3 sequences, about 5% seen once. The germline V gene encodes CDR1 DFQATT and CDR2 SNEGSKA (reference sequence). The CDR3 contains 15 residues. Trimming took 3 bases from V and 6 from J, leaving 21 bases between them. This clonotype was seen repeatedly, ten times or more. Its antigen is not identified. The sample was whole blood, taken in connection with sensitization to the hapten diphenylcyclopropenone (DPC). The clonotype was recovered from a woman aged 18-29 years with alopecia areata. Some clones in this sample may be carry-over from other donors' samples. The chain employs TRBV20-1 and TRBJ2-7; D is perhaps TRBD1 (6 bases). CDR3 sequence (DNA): TGCAGTGCTAGTTCCCAACAAGGGACACTTGGCGAGCAGTACTTC. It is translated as CSASSQQGTLGEQYF.